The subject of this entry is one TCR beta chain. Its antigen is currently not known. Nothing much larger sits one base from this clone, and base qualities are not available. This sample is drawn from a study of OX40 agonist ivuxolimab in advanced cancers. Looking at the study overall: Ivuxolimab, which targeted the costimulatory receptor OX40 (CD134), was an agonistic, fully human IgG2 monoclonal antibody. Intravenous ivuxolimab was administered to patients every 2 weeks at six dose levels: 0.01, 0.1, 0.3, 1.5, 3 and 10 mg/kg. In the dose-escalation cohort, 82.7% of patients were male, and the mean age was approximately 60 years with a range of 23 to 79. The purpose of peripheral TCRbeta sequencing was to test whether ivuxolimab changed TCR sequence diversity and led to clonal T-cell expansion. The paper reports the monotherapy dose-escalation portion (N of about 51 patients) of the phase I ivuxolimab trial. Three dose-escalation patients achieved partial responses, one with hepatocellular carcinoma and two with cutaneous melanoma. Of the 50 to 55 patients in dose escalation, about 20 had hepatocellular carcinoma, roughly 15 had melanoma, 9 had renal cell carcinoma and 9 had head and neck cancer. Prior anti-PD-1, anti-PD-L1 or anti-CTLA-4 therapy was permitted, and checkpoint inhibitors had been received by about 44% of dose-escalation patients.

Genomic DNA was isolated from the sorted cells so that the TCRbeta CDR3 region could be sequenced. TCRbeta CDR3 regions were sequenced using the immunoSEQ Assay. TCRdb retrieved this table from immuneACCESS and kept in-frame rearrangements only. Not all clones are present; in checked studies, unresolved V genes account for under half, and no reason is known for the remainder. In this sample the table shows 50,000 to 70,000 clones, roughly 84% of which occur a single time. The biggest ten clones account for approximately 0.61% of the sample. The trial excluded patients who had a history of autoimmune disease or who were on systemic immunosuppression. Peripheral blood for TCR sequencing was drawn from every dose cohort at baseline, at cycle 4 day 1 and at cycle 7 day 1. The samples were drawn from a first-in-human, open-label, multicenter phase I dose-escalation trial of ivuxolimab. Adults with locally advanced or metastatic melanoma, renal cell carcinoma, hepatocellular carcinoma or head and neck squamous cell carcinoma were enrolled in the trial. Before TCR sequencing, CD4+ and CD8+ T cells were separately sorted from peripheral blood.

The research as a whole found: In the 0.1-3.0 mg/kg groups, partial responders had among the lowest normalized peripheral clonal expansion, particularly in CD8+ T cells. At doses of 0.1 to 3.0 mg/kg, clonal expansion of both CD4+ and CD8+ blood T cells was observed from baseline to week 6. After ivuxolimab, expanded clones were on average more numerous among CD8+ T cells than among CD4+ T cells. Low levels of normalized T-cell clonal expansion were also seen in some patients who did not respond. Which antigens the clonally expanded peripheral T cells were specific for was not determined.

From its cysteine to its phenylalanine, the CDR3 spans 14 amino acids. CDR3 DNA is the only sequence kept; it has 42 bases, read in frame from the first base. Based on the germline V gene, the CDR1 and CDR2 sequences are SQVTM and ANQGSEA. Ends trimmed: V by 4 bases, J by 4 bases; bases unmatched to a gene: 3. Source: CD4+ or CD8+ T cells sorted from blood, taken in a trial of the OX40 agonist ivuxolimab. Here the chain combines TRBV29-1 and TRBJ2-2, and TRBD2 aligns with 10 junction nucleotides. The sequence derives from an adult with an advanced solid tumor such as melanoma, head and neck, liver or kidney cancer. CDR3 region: CSVVLAGVTGELFF. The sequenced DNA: TGCAGCGTTGTTCTAGCGGGAGTCACCGGGGAGCTGTTTTTT.